The 25 T cell receptor delta chains reported below all come from one sample, sequenced in a study of γδ T cells in repeated Plasmodium falciparum infection. Vgamma9/Vdelta2+ and Vdelta2-negative gammadelta T cells were flow-sorted from PBMC for bulk sequencing. TCRdb ran CATT on the multiplex PCR reads. The profile shows 93,000 or so delta-chain clones, over 0.9% of them singletons. What was sequenced was gamma-delta T cells from blood. All receptors derive from a pool of human donors (malaria-infected and uninfected, not separated).

This clone has only a few counts. The protein given by TCRdb reflects a much larger clone and differs at residue 6 from this DNA's translation, likely from a read error; the protein shown is the DNA's translation. This rearrangement joins TRDV1 to TRDJ1; D possibly corresponds to TRDD3 (6 bases). TCRdb records no J gene; here it was assigned by comparing the DNA to germline. This CDR3 region has 20 residues. V lost 4 bases and J lost 4, with 31 bases in between. Germline CDR1 TSWWSYY, CDR2 QGS. For the CDR3, the DNA is TGTGCTCTTGGGGTAGTCCGCCTCTGGGGCCCCCAACGGGCTGGCGATAAACTCATCTTT. Encoded protein: CALGVVRLWGPQRAGDKLIF.

Regarding this clone: One base separates it from a far larger clone, so it is likely a read error. The chain links TRDV2 to TRDJ1; 8 bases agree with TRDD3. The J gene, left out of TCRdb, was set here by checking the DNA against germline. Germline lookup yields CDR1 GEAIGNYY and CDR2 EKD. This CDR3 is 15 amino acids long. CDR3 loop: CACLLGGTYTDKLIF. DNA of the CDR3: TGCGCCTGCCTACTGGGGGGAACGTACACCGATAAACTCATCTTT.

This clone was seen at least ten times. This likely stems from a read error, as it lies one base from a far larger clone. The same CDR3 also results from other DNA sequences found in this sample. The chain uses TRDV2 and TRDJ3, with a possible D match to TRDD3 (5 bases). Here the J gene came from matching the DNA to germline, since TCRdb omits it. The V and J ends lost 0 bases and 0 bases respectively, with 20 bases between them. This CDR3 has 21 residues. Germline loops: CDR1 GEAIGNYY, CDR2 EKD. CDR3 nucleotide sequence: TGTGCCTGTGACACCCCGGAGGGGAGTGGCAAACCCTCCTGGGACACCCGACAGATGTTTTTC. Its translation is CACDTPEGSGKPSWDTRQMFF.

This clone was observed a few times. Translating this DNA gives a protein that differs at residue 4 from the TCRdb one, which belongs to a much larger clone; a read error is likely, and the protein shown is this translation. The genes are TRDV2 and TRDJ1; TRDD3 matches 8 bases. Here the J gene was assigned by germline matching of the DNA, as TCRdb has none. The J segment lost 3 bases and the V segment lost 5 bases, leaving 10 bases of the junction unmatched. Germline lookup yields CDR1 GEAIGNYY and CDR2 EKD. The CDR3 runs to 15 residues. The CDR3 here is CACGNRWGRADKLIF. In DNA, the CDR3 is TGTGCCTGTGGCAACCGCTGGGGGAGGGCCGATAAACTCATCTTT.

As regards this clone: This DNA's translation differs at residue 7 from TCRdb's protein, which comes from a much larger clone; a read error is likely, and the protein shown is translated from the DNA. The chain links TRDV2 to TRDJ2, with a possible D match to TRDD3 (5 bases). Trimming took off 2 bases at V and 6 bases at J, with 18 bases between the two ends. The CDR3 is 16 amino acids. Looked up from germline, CDR1 is GEAIGNYY and CDR2 is EKD. This chain's CDR3 is CACDKVRIGKAAQLFF. As DNA, the CDR3 is TGTGCCTGTGACAAAGTGAGGATAGGAAAGGCAGCACAACTCTTCTTT.

For this clone: This probably arose from a read error, given a far larger clone one base away. The same CDR3 is also encoded by other DNA sequences in this sample. The CDR3 reads CALGTTKRGYANHTDKLIF. The CDR3 nucleotides are TGTGCTCTTGGGACTACTAAGCGGGGATACGCCAATCACACCGATAAACTCATCTTT. This chain links TRDV1 with TRDJ1, with 9 bases fitting TRDD3. Assignment of the J gene here rests on matching the DNA to germline, because TCRdb gives none. This CDR3 comprises 19 residues. V was pared by 5 bases and J by 0 bases, with 16 bases of the junction left unmatched. Looked up from germline, CDR1 is TSWWSYY and CDR2 is QGS.

The table lists this clone with a few counts. The protein given by TCRdb reflects a much larger clone and differs at residue 3 from this DNA's translation, likely from a read error; the protein shown is the DNA's translation. The V call is TRDV1, the J call TRDJ2, with 11 bases that match TRDD3. CDR1 TSWWSYY and CDR2 QGS come from the germline V gene. The CDR3 sequence is 22 residues long. The CDR3 reads CAPGRPGLPLNVWGIRPAQLFF. CDR3 nucleotides: TGTGCTCCTGGGAGACCCGGCCTTCCCCTTAACGTTTGGGGGATACGACCAGCACAACTCTTCTTT.

Remarks on this clone: The protein that TCRdb holds for this DNA derives from a much larger clone and differs from the translated DNA at residue 11, which likely indicates a read error; the protein shown here is translated from the DNA. Distinct nucleotide sequences in the sample also encode this CDR3. The J gene is TRDJ1, the V gene TRDV1; TRDD3 is a possible D gene (6 bases). The J gene, left out of TCRdb, was set here by checking the DNA against germline. Germline V CDR1 and CDR2: TSWWSYY, QGS. Trimming removed 2 bases at V and 0 bases at J, with 22 bases between. This CDR3 comprises 19 residues. The CDR3 sequence is CALGEKRKGYRGNTDKLIF. The CDR3 nucleotides read TGTGCTCTTGGGGAAAAAAGGAAAGGTTACAGGGGGAACACCGATAAACTCATCTTT.

On this clone itself: For this DNA, TCRdb reports the protein of a much larger clone, which diverges at residue 16, most likely from a read error; the protein presented here is translated directly from the DNA. V gene TRAV38-2/DV8 combines with J gene TRDJ3, with 7 nucleotides matching TRDD3. TCRdb gives no J gene; it was assigned here by matching the DNA to germline. There are 19 residues in the CDR3. Germline V gene sequence: CDR1 TSESDYY, CDR2 QEAYKQQN. Written as DNA, the CDR3 is TGTGCTTATAGGAGGAGTTGTGGATACGGCTCCTGGGACACCCGACGGATGTTTTTC. The encoded protein is CAYRRSCGYGSWDTRRMFF.

For this clone: The protein in TCRdb stems from a much larger clone and differs at residue 7 from this DNA's translation, likely a read error; here the protein is translated from the DNA. The J gene is TRDJ1, the V gene TRDV1; TRDD3 aligns across 12 bases. J was trimmed by 8 bases and V by 3 bases; bases with no gene match: 7. Germline values: CDR1 TSWWSYY, CDR2 QGS. The CDR3 loop spans 15 amino acids. The CDR3 nucleotides read TGTGCTCTTGGGGACTGCGCTGGGGGATACGAGAAACTCATCTTT. Amino acid sequence: CALGDCAGGYEKLIF.

V is TRDV2 and J is TRDJ1; 13 bases line up with TRDD3. TCRdb supplies no J gene; here it was assigned by aligning the nucleotide sequence to germline. The CDR3 length is 20 residues. CDR1 is GEAIGNYY, CDR2 EKD, per germline. Trimming took 3 bases from V and 1 from J; bases not matched to a gene: 16. CDR3 sequence reads: CACDPGALTGGYASTDKLIF. The CDR3, as DNA: TGTGCCTGTGACCCAGGCGCCCTTACTGGGGGATACGCCTCCACCGATAAACTCATCTTT.

This clone was recorded a few times. The protein TCRdb gives is from a much larger clone and does not agree with this DNA's translation at residue 12, likely a read error; the protein shown here comes from the DNA. The genes are TRDV2 and TRDJ1, with D possibly being TRDD1 or TRDD3 (5 bases each). TCRdb is silent on the J gene; assignment here came from matching the DNA to germline. Germline V gives CDR1 GEAIGNYY, CDR2 EKD. V shed 3 bases and J shed 0 bases, with 25 bases lying between them. The CDR3 extends over 19 amino acids. The CDR3 DNA follows: TGTGCCTGTGACTTTAACGGACCCGGACCTGGGAAATACACCGATAAACTCATCTTT. This sequence encodes CACDFNGPGPGKYTDKLIF.

Concerning this clone itself: This DNA's translation differs at residue 21 from TCRdb's protein, which comes from a much larger clone; a read error is likely, and the protein shown is translated from the DNA. With the J gene uncalled, the V gene is TRDV1; TRDD3, the table's D call, was not compared with the DNA. Germline V gene data show CDR1 as TSWWSYY and CDR2 as QGS. This CDR3 region has 23 residues. The CDR3 spells CALGDHIPVVPPGVLPYTDKRIF. CDR3 nucleotides: TGTGCTCTTGGGGATCACATCCCTGTAGTGCCACCGGGGGTCCTACCGTACACCGATAAACGCATCTTT.

This clone was seen ten or more times. The chain employs TRDV2 and TRDJ1; 7 positions agree with TRDD3. The CDR3 is made up of 19 amino acids. CDR1 and CDR2 from the germline V gene are GEAIGNYY and EKD. V lost 4 bases to trimming and J lost 0 bases; unmatched junction nucleotides: 19. The CDR3 bases are TGTGCCTGTGAAGCTCTATTTTTGGGGGACGGGAGGTACACCGATAAACTCATCTTT. This encodes CACEALFLGDGRYTDKLIF.

This clone was counted a few times. The rearrangement joins TRDV1 to TRDJ1; the D is unclear. Germline V lookup: CDR1 TSWWSYY, CDR2 QGS. Trimming pared 6 bases from V and 5 bases from J, leaving 13 bases between. The CDR3 length is 13 residues. In nucleotides, the CDR3 is TGTGCTCTTGGAAGGGGCAGACAGGATAAACTCATCTTT. Its protein product is CALGRGRQDKLIF.

This clone turned up a few times. The mismatch at residue 6 between this DNA's translation and the TCRdb protein of a much larger clone likely reflects a read error; the protein shown is translated from the DNA. The chain couples TRDV1 to TRDJ1; a weak D match, TRDD3 (5 bases). The J gene, left out of TCRdb, was set here by checking the DNA against germline. Trimming pared 1 base from V and 5 bases from J, leaving 41 bases between. CDR1 and CDR2 from the germline V gene are TSWWSYY and QGS. The CDR3 is made up of 24 amino acids. CDR3: CALGEHMGHIRGVCNPNASDKLIF. The CDR3 nucleotides are TGTGCTCTTGGGGAACATATGGGCCACATACGCGGGGTCTGTAATCCGAACGCGTCTGATAAACTCATCTTT.

This clone was seen more than once but under ten times. Since a far larger clone is one base different, this is likely a read error. Additional DNA sequences in this sample encode the identical CDR3. V gene TRDV1 combines with J gene TRDJ1; the D is unclear. CDR1 and CDR2 from the germline V gene are TSWWSYY and QGS. Trimming pared 2 bases from V and 0 bases from J, leaving 19 bases between. The CDR3 spans 18 residues. The DNA of the CDR3 is TGTGCTCTTGGGGAATCAAGACTACGTCTGCTCGACACCGATAAACTCATCTTT. Its protein is CALGESRLRLLDTDKLIF.

This clone was detected a few times. TCRdb attributes to this sequence the protein of a much larger clone, which differs from the DNA translation at residue 5; a read error is likely, and the protein displayed is translated from the DNA. The sample contains more than one DNA sequence encoding this CDR3. The chain recombines TRDV2 with TRDJ1, with unresolved D. TCRdb offers no J gene call, so here the DNA was matched to germline to obtain one. Germline V gene data show CDR1 as GEAIGNYY and CDR2 as EKD. The CDR3 length is 16 residues. The ends were cut back, 2 bases at V and 0 bases at J, with 15 bases in the middle. In nucleotides, the CDR3 is TGTGCCTGTGACAGCGTGGAGGTCCAGTACACCGATAAACTCATCTTT. Its protein product is CACDSVEVQYTDKLIF.

This clone showed up many times. This may be a read error, as it is one base from a much larger clone. At the DNA level, this CDR3 is encoded by other sequences in the same sample as well. The rearrangement joins TRDV1 to TRDJ1; the D gene could be TRDD2 or TRDD3 (5 bases each). Per germline, CDR1 TSWWSYY and CDR2 QGS. This CDR3 is 20 amino acids long. The CDR3 reads CALGELAPTTAVLPTDKLIF. CDR3 DNA sequence: TGTGCCCTTGGGGAACTTGCACCTACTACGGCTGTACTACCCACCGATAAACTCATCTTT.

Note on this clone: TCRdb attributes to this sequence the protein of a much larger clone, which differs from the DNA translation at residue 11; a read error is likely, and the protein displayed is translated from the DNA. The genes are TRDV1 and TRDJ1; D is perhaps TRDD3 (6 bases). This CDR3 has 19 amino acids. Germline CDR1 is TSWWSYY and CDR2 is QGS. Trimming removed 2 bases from V and 3 bases from J, with 25 bases in between. Here the CDR3 reads CALGEARRGWEAAPDKLIF. DNA for the CDR3: TGTGCTCTTGGGGAAGCTCGGCGGGGATGGGAGGCGGCACCCGATAAACTCATCTTT.

A few counts support this clone. The protein recorded in TCRdb matches a much larger clone and deviates from this DNA's translation at residue 13, suggesting a read error; the protein here is obtained by translating the DNA. The V gene is TRDV1; the J gene was not called; the table names TRDD3, a call not compared with the DNA. This CDR3 comprises 14 residues. Germline V gene data show CDR1 as TSWWSYY and CDR2 as QGS. CDR3 DNA sequence: TGTGCTCTTGGGGATGCTGCCTACACCGATAAACTCACCTTT. It specifies CALGDAAYTDKLTF.

Ten or more counts support this clone. Other DNA sequences in this sample translate to the same CDR3. The rearrangement uses TRDV1 and TRDJ1, with D possibly TRDD2 on 5 matching bases. The CDR3 totals 18 residues. Germline V gene data show CDR1 as TSWWSYY and CDR2 as QGS. Trimming pared 2 bases from V and 2 bases from J, leaving 21 bases between. CDR3 loop: CALGERLFLLPVTDKLIF. In nucleotides, the CDR3 is TGTGCTCTTGGGGAAAGATTATTCCTTCTACCGGTTACCGATAAACTCATCTTT.

A few counts support this clone. The translation of this DNA and the TCRdb protein of a much larger clone differ at residue 7, probably owing to a read error; the protein shown here is translated from the DNA. The CDR3, as DNA: TGTGCCTGTGACAAGGTCCCGGTACTGGGGGATAGCCCGTACACCGATAAACTCATCTTT. Amino acid sequence: CACDKVPVLGDSPYTDKLIF. The V and J genes are TRDV2 and TRDJ1; 11 bases are shared with TRDD3. No J gene is reported in TCRdb; it was inferred here by comparing the DNA with germline. Germline V gene sequence: CDR1 GEAIGNYY, CDR2 EKD. The CDR3 is 20 residues long. Germline trimming cut 2 bases from V and 0 bases from J; bases unmatched to any gene: 16.

With respect to this clone: A far bigger clonotype differs at one base, so this is likely a read error. The same CDR3 is also encoded by other DNA sequences in this sample. The chain recombines TRDV2 with TRDJ1; D gene unclear. The J gene, absent from TCRdb, was called here by matching the DNA to germline. This CDR3 has 16 residues. Germline values: CDR1 GEAIGNYY, CDR2 EKD. The CDR3 nucleotides are TGTGCCTGCGACACCGTCACTCCGGGTTACACCGATAAACTCATCTTT. Translating it yields CACDTVTPGYTDKLIF.

This clone was counted a few times. This probably arose from a read error, given a far larger clone one base away. Within the sample, other DNA sequences also encode this same CDR3. The J gene is TRDJ1, the V gene TRDV2, with D tentatively TRDD3 (6 bases). The J gene comes from matching the DNA to germline here; TCRdb lacks it. The CDR3 extends over 22 amino acids. The germline V gene encodes CDR1 GEAIGNYY and CDR2 EKD. As DNA, the CDR3 is TGTGCATGTGACCCCATTTTGGCTGGGGACCCTAGTAGGGTCTTCGACACCGATAAACTCATCTTT. It yields the protein CACDPILAGDPSRVFDTDKLIF.